The 14 T cell receptor beta chains below all came from one sample that was sequenced in a study of blood T cell repertoires in COVID-19. Sequenced by immunoSEQ multiplex PCR; TCRdb stores in-frame clones only, minus some. The repertoire holds around 220,000 clones, over 80% seen once, with 1.9% in the top ten. The specimen was PBMCs or T cells enriched from blood (not recorded which). These receptors originate from a woman between 18 and 30 years old who had recovered from COVID-19.

The V and J genes are TRBV6-5 and TRBJ2-7, with D maybe TRBD1 (5 bases). CDR1 and CDR2 from the germline V gene are MNHEY and SVGAGI. Trimming stripped 1 base from V and 5 bases from J, with 9 bases between. CDR3 size: 13 residues. The CDR3 loop is CASSYLRTNEQYF. Written as DNA, the CDR3 is TGTGCCAGCAGTTACTTGAGGACAAACGAGCAGTACTTC.

The V gene is TRBV5-1, the J gene TRBJ1-4, with a tentative D call TRBD1 (5 bases). Germline CDR1 is SGHRS and CDR2 is YFSETQ. CDR3 length: 14 residues. V was pared by 4 bases and J by 6 bases, with 13 bases between. DNA for the CDR3: TGCGCCAGCAGCCCACAGGCCGAAGATGAAAAACTGTTTTTT. It encodes CASSPQAEDEKLFF. The entire variable domain, with the rest obtained from reference TRBV5-1 and TRBJ1-4, is as follows: KAGVTQTPRYLIKTRGQQVTLSCSPISGHRSVSWYQQTPGQGLQFLFEYFSETQRNKGNFPGRFSGRQFSNSRSEMNVSTLELGDSALYLCASSPQAEDEKLFFGSGTQLSVL.

This clone was detected a few times. This rearrangement joins TRBV6-5 to TRBJ1-2; a possible D gene is TRBD1 (6 bases). Germline V gives CDR1 MNHEY, CDR2 SVGAGI. Trimming took 6 bases from V and 3 from J, leaving 11 bases between them. The CDR3 loop spans 13 amino acids. CDR3 DNA sequence: TGTGCCAGCAGCCGACAGGCGGACTATGGCTACACCTTC. Protein product: CASSRQADYGYTF.

The V gene is TRBV28, the J gene TRBJ1-6, with unresolved D. Germline CDR1 reads MDHEN; CDR2 reads SYDVKM. This CDR3 is 15 amino acids long. Trimming took off 7 bases at V and 0 bases at J, with 10 bases between the two ends. The CDR3 DNA reads TGTGCCAGCACCGAGGTTAGCTCCTATAATTCACCCCTCCACTTT. Its translation: CASTEVSSYNSPLHF.

This rearrangement joins TRBV5-1 to TRBJ1-4; D possibly corresponds to TRBD1 (6 bases). Trimming took 0 bases from V and 5 from J, leaving 11 bases between them. Germline lookup yields CDR1 SGHRS and CDR2 YFSETQ. This CDR3 comprises 15 residues. This CDR3 reads CASSLGGTRNEKLFF. The CDR3 bases are TGCGCCAGCAGCTTGGGTGGGACAAGGAATGAAAAACTGTTTTTT.

In DNA, the CDR3 is TGTGCCACCAGCAGAGATGCGGTGGCAGGGGGCGCTGGAGGCTACACCTTC. Translation gives CATSRDAVAGGAGGYTF. This sequence joins TRBV15 and TRBJ1-2, with TRBD1 matching over 8 bases. V dropped 0 bases and J dropped 8; count of bases not matched to a gene: 14. This CDR3 has 17 residues. The germline CDR1 and CDR2 sequences are LNHNV and YYDKDF (reference sequence).

V gene TRBV19 combines with J gene TRBJ1-2, with 8 bases fitting TRBD1. The CDR3 length is 14 residues. Germline V gives CDR1 LNHDA, CDR2 SQIVND (reference sequence). V trimming: 7 bases; J trimming: 2 bases; junction bases outside the gene matches: 6. Written as DNA, the CDR3 is TGTGCCAGTAAATCGGGACAGGCAAACTATGGCTACACCTTC. This gives the protein CASKSGQANYGYTF.

The rearrangement uses TRBV5-1 and TRBJ2-7, with D possibly TRBD2 on 6 matching bases. This CDR3 spans 15 amino acids. Germline values: CDR1 SGHRS, CDR2 YFSETQ. The ends were cut back, 0 bases at V and 2 bases at J, with 12 bases in the middle. The CDR3 DNA sequence: TGCGCCAGCAGCTTGGGGGTTAGCGGCCCCTACGAGCAGTACTTC. It is translated as CASSLGVSGPYEQYF. Using reference TRBV5-1 and TRBJ2-7 for the parts outside the CDR3, the full variable domain is KAGVTQTPRYLIKTRGQQVTLSCSPISGHRSVSWYQQTPGQGLQFLFEYFSETQRNKGNFPGRFSGRQFSNSRSEMNVSTLELGDSALYLCASSLGVSGPYEQYFGPGTRLTVT.

The count of this clone is one. The chain employs TRBV4-1 and TRBJ2-5, with 8 bases fitting TRBD2. The CDR3 runs 15 residues. The junction had 5 bases not matched to a gene; V was cut back by 0 bases and J by 5 bases. Germline CDR1 MGHRA, CDR2 YSYEKL. CDR3 DNA sequence: TGCGCCAGCAGCCAAGATCCCAGCGGGAGTGAGACCCAGTACTTC. Translating it yields CASSQDPSGSETQYF.

The CDR3 sequence is CASRQGGAGQPQHF. For the CDR3, the DNA is TGTGCCAGCCGCCAGGGCGGGGCCGGTCAGCCCCAGCATTTT. The chain carries TRBV28 and TRBJ1-5; tentatively, D is TRBD1 (5 bases). Germline lookup yields CDR1 MDHEN and CDR2 SYDVKM. V was cut by 8 bases and J by 6 bases, with 17 bases left in between. The CDR3 totals 14 residues.

In its sample, this clone was seen a few times. This chain connects TRBV11-2 to TRBJ2-3; 7 positions match TRBD1. V lost 2 bases, J lost 3 bases, and 8 bases stayed unmatched. The CDR3 has 16 residues. Per germline, CDR1 SGHAT and CDR2 FQNNGV. In DNA form, the CDR3 reads TGTGCCAGCAGCTTATTTCTAGGGGGCGCAACAGATACGCAGTATTTT. Its translation is CASSLFLGGATDTQYF. The full variable domain, in which reference TRBV11-2 and TRBJ2-3 provide the parts outside the CDR3, is EAGVAQSPRYKIIEKRQSVAFWCNPISGHATLYWYQQILGQGPKLLIQFQNNGVVDDSQLPKDRFSAERLKGVDSTLKIQPAKLEDSAVYLCASSLFLGGATDTQYFGPGTRLTVL.

The V call is TRBV5-1, the J call TRBJ1-4, with no clear D. The CDR3 length is 13 residues. CDR1 and CDR2 (germline): SGHRS, YFSETQ. The V end lost 0 bases, the J end lost 4 bases, and 4 bases lay between the germline ends. CDR3 loop: CASSLGGNEKLFF. For the CDR3, the DNA is TGCGCCAGCAGCTTGGGAGGTAATGAAAAACTGTTTTTT.

The chain is built from TRBV7-3 and TRBJ2-3, with D uncertain. The CDR3 has 16 residues. Germline-derived CDR1 and CDR2 are SGHTA and FQGTGA. Trimming took 2 bases from V and 0 from J, leaving 12 bases between them. Here the CDR3 reads CASSLFGPSSTDTQYF. CDR3 coding DNA: TGTGCCAGCAGCTTATTTGGGCCCTCCAGCACAGATACGCAGTATTTT.

This clone has only a few counts. The chain's CDR3 is CASSPGTANTEAFF. The CDR3 DNA follows: TGTGCCAGCAGCCCCGGGACAGCGAACACTGAAGCTTTCTTT. The rearrangement uses TRBV7-3 and TRBJ1-1; 7 bases fit TRBD1. Germline CDR1 SGHTA, CDR2 FQGTGA. With V trimmed by 5 bases and J by 1 base, 4 bases remained unmatched. The CDR3 has 14 residues.